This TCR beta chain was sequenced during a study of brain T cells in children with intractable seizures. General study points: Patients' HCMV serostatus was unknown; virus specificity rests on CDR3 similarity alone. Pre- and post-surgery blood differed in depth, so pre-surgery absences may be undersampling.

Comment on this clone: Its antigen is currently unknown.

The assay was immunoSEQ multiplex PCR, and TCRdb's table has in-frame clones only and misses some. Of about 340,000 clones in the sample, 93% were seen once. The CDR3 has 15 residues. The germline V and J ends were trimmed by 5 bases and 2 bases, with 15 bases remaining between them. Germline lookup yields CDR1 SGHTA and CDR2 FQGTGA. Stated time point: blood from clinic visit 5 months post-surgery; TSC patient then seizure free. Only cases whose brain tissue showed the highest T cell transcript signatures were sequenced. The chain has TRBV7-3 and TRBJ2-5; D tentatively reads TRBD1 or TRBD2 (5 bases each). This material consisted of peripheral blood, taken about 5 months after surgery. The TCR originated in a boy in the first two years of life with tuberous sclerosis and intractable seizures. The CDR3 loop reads CASSQVGRIQETQYF. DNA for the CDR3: TGTGCCAGCAGCCAGGTGGGACGGATACAAGAGACCCAGTACTTC.